This T cell receptor (beta chain) was sequenced during a study of blood T cell repertoires in COVID-19 (dated by TCRdb to about 2020). Some background on the complete study: Samples from collaborators originated in the United States, Italy and Spain and spanned both the acute and convalescent phases of COVID-19. The material from the prospective study consisted of cDNA or gDNA derived from T cells, B-cell-depleted T cells, or PBMCs. Subjects who had been exposed to COVID-19, were actively infected with it, or had recovered from it provided the deeply sampled blood TCRbeta repertoires that made up the dataset. The repertoires were released in a freely available public database meant as a resource for research on the immune response to SARS-CoV-2. Samples were obtained from the ongoing ImmuneRACE study (first 160 participants) and from about 1,300 subjects provided by 6 global collaborators. A de-identified subject ID, COVID-19 status, age in years and sex were almost always included in the sample metadata. Where available, HLA class I and class II types were taken from metadata supplied by the sample provider and were not determined by assay-based typing. Overall study results and their limits: How much clinical and demographic metadata was included differed by source and by participant, and the metadata was provided uncurated.

The immunoSEQ Assay, a bias-controlled multiplex PCR, was used to amplify TCRbeta CDR3 regions from genomic DNA. As for the original processing: Within the assay, amplification of reference gene primers was used to estimate how many nucleated cells each sample contained. Sequence reads were collapsed and filtered to measure the absolute abundance of every unique TCRbeta CDR3 rearrangement. For each sample, productive Simpson clonality was calculated as the square root of Simpson's diversity index over productive rearrangements. Entries here come from immuneACCESS through TCRdb and include only in-frame sequences with V and J called. Some clones fail to appear in such tables; in the studies checked, an unresolved V gene covers under half of the shortfall, and the cause of the remainder is unknown. From that table come the V and J calls and clone size; the DNA was used to work out D and trimming. This sample comprises under 85,000 clones, around 90% of them detected only once. The top ten clonotypes cover 4% to 6.5% of the sample.

The germline V gene specifies KGHSH as CDR1 and LQKENI as CDR2. The germline ends are 10 bases apart after V is trimmed by 4 bases and J by 1 base. From its cysteine to its phenylalanine, the CDR3 spans 15 amino acids. CDR3 DNA is the only sequence kept; it has 45 bases, read in frame from the first base. Worth noting for this clone: What antigen it recognizes has not been identified. Qualities for individual bases were not recorded, and no much larger clone is one base off.

Each collaborating institution followed its own protocols to collect whole blood in K2EDTA tubes. For TCRbeta analysis, collaborator samples were shipped as frozen whole blood, as isolated PBMCs, or as DNA extracted from either sample type. The TCR originated in a man in his forties or fifties with acute or convalescent COVID-19. The rearrangement joined TRBV18 to TRBJ2-2; a confident D gene designation cannot be given. The sequenced material came from peripheral blood. DNA sequence: TGTGCCAGCTCACGATTCGACAAGAACACCGGGGAGCTGTTTTTT. It specifies CASSRFDKNTGELFF.